The clone carrying this T cell receptor (beta chain) has more than one count but fewer than ten. What it binds is unknown. Each CDR3 protein is one row after TCRdb ran MiXCR on the reads. Of nearly 700,000 distinct CDR3 sequences listed, roughly 30% are singletons. The CDR3 is made up of 14 amino acids. The germline gives CDR1 MGHRA, CDR2 YSYEKL. Between the trimmed V and J ends, which lost 1 base and 6 bases, there was a span of 12 bases. This sample is drawn from a study of T cell repertoires in cytomegalovirus infection. Whole-study context: Based on public TCR beta signatures, there were indications of CMV infection and of a matching HLA type. Overall study findings and caveats: Ex vivo responses were dominated by HLA-C-restricted CMV-specific TCR beta clonotypes. Frequencies of public TCR beta families were cumulated, and this identified carriers of CMV plus the relevant HLA.

This rearrangement joins TRBV4-1 to TRBJ1-2; D remains ambiguous. The sequence came from a human donor in good health (CMV status not recorded). Some clones in this sample may be carry-over from other donors' samples. The material sequenced was cultured PBMCs, taken from culture after CMV antigen stimulation. CDR3 amino acids: CASSQGPQRDGYTF. Written as DNA, the CDR3 is TGCGCCAGCAGCCAAGGCCCTCAGAGGGATGGCTACACCTTC.